This T cell receptor (beta chain) derives from a study of T cells in Graves' hyperthyroidism and ophthalmopathy. Looked up from germline, CDR1 is SNHLY and CDR2 is FYNNEI. Trimming pared 2 bases from V and 5 bases from J, leaving 12 bases between. The CDR3 is 14 amino acids. Study-wide results and limits: Ophthalmopathy cases were set apart from stable hyperthyroidism by a 13 V-J model.

Amplified regions were TCR beta CDR3 sequences from RNA transcripts. During a first-round RT-PCR of the TCR CDR3, the HTBI primer set was used. From the multiplex PCR reads, TCRdb called clonotypes with MiXCR, one entry per CDR3 protein. The sample lists about 580,000 distinct CDR3 sequences, 46% occurring once. Points on this clonotype: The antigen remains unidentified.

The chain employs TRBV2 and TRBJ1-1; no definite D call. The sequencing input was peripheral blood or thyroid tissue (not recorded which). This sequence was found in a young woman with Graves' hyperthyroidism. The CDR3 DNA follows: TGTGCCAGCAGTGAACCAGCGGGAGGGACTGAAGCTTTCTTT. Translated, it gives CASSEPAGGTEAFF.